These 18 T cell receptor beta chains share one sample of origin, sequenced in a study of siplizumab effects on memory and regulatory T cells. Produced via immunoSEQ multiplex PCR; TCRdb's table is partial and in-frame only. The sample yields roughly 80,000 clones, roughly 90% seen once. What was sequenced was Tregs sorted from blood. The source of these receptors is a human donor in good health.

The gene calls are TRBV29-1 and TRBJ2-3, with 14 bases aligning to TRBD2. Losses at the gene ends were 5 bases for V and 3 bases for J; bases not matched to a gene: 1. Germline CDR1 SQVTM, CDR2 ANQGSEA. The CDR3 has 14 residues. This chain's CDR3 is CSVRLAGGTDTQYF. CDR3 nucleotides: TGCAGCGTTAGACTAGCGGGGGGGACAGATACGCAGTATTTT.

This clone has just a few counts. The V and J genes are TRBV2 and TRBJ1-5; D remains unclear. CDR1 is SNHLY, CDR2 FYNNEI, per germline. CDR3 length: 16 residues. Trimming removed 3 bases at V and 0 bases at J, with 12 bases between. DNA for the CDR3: TGTGCCAGCAGTGAGCAGACAATTTATAGCAATCAGCCCCAGCATTTT. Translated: CASSEQTIYSNQPQHF.

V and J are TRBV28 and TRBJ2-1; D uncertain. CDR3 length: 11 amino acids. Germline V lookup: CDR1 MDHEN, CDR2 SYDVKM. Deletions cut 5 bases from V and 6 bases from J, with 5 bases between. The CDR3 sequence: CASSLINEQFF. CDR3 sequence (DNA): TGTGCCAGCAGTCTAATCAATGAGCAGTTCTTC.

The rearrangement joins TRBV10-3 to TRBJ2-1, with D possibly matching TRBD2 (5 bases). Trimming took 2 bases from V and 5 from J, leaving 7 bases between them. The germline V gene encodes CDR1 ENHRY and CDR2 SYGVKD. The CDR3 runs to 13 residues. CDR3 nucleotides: TGTGCCATCAGTGAGGGACTCCACAATGAGCAGTTCTTC. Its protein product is CAISEGLHNEQFF.

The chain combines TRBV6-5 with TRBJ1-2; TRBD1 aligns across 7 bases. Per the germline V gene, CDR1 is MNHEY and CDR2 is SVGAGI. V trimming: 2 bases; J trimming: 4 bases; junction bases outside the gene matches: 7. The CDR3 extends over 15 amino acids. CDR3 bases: TGTGCCAGCAGTTACAGGCAGGGGGAAAGCTATGGCTACACCTTC. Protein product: CASSYRQGESYGYTF.

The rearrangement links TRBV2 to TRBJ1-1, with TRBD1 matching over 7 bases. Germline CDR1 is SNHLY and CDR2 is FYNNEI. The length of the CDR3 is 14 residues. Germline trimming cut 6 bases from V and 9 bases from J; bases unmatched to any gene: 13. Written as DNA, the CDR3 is TGTGCCAGCAGAGACAGGGAATACATAGTTAAAGCTTTCTTT. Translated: CASRDREYIVKAFF.

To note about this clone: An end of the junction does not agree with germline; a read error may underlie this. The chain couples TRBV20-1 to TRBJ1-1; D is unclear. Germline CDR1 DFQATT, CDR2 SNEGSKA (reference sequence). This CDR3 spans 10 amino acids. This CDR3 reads CSASVGHAVF. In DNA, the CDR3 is TGCAGTGCTAGTGTCGGCCATGCCGTCTTT.

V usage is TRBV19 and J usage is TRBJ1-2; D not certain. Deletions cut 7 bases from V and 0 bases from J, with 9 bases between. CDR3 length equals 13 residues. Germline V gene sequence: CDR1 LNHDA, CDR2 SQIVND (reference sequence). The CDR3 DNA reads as TGTGCCAGTATGAGCTTAACTAACTATGGCTACACCTTC. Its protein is CASMSLTNYGYTF.

The CDR3 is CASSLEGALYGYTF. The CDR3 bases are TGCGCCAGCAGCTTGGAAGGGGCCCTCTATGGCTACACCTTC. The chain employs TRBV5-1 and TRBJ1-2; D is perhaps TRBD1 (5 bases). Trimming left V 0 bases short and J 4 bases short, with 10 bases between. This CDR3 spans 14 amino acids. Looked up from germline, CDR1 is SGHRS and CDR2 is YFSETQ.

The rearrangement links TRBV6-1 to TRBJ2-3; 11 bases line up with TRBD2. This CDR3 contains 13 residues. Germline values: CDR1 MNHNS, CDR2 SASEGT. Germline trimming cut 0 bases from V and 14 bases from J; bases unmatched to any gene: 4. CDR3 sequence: CASSEAVAGGRYF. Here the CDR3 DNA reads TGTGCCAGCAGTGAAGCGGTAGCGGGGGGGCGGTATTTT.

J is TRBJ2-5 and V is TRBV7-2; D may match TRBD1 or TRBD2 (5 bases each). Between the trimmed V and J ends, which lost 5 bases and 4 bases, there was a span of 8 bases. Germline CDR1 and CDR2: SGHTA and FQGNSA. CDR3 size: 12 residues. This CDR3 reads CASSRGPETQYF. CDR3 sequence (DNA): TGTGCCAGCAGCCGGGGCCCAGAGACCCAGTACTTC.

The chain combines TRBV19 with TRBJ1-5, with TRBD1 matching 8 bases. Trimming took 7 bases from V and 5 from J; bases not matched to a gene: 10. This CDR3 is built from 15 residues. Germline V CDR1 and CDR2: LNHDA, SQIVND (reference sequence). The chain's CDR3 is CASNSQGANHQPQHF. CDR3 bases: TGTGCCAGTAATTCGCAGGGGGCGAACCATCAGCCCCAGCATTTT. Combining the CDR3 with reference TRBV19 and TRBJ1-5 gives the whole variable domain DGGITQSPKYLFRKEGQNVTLSCEQNLNHDAMYWYRQDPGQGLRLIYYSQIVNDFQKGDIAEGYSVSREKKESFPLTVTSAQKNPTAFYLCASNSQGANHQPQHFGDGTRLSIL.

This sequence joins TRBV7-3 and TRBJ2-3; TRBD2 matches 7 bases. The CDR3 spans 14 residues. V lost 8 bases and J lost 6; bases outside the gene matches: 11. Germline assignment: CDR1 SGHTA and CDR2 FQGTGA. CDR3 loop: CASAWGGVWDTQYF. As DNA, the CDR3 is TGTGCCAGCGCCTGGGGAGGGGTATGGGATACGCAGTATTTT.

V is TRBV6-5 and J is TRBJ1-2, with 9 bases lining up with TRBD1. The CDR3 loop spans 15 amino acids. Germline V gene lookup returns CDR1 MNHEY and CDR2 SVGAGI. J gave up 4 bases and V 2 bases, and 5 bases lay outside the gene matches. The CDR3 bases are TGTGCCAGCAGTTACGGGACAGGGCTCCGCTATGGCTACACCTTC. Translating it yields CASSYGTGLRYGYTF.

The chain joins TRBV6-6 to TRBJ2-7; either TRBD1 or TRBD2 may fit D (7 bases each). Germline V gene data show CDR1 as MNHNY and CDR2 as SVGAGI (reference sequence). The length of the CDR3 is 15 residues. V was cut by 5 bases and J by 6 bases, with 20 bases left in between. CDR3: CASSPRGGRGFEQYF. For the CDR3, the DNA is TGTGCCAGCAGTCCCCGCGGGGGCAGGGGGTTCGAGCAGTACTTC.

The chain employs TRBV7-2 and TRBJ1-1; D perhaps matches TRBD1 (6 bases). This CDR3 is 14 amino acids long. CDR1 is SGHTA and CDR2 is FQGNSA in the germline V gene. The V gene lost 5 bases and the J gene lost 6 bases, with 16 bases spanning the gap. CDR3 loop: CASSASGGRAEAFF. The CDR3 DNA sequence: TGTGCCAGCAGCGCAAGCGGGGGCAGGGCTGAAGCTTTCTTT.

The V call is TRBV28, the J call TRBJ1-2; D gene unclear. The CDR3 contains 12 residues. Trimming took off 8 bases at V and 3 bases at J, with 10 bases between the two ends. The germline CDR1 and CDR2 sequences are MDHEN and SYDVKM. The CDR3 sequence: CASLKEDYGYTF. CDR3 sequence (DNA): TGTGCCAGCTTGAAGGAGGACTATGGCTACACCTTC.

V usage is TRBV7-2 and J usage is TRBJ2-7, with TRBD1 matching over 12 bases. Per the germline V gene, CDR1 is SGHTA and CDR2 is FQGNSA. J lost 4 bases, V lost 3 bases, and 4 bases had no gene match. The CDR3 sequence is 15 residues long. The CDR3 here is CASSLGDRGPYEQYF. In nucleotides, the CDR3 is TGTGCCAGCAGCTTGGGGGACAGGGGGCCGTACGAGCAGTACTTC.